The rows below give T cell receptor beta chains drawn from one sample of a study of T cells in Graves' hyperthyroidism and ophthalmopathy. TCRdb processed the multiplex PCR reads anew with MiXCR; each CDR3 protein has one entry. The repertoire holds 400,000 or so distinct CDR3 sequences, with around 13% as singletons. Sample: blood. Source of these receptors: a woman in her 30s with Graves' ophthalmopathy. CDR3s include the opening cysteine and the closing phenylalanine or tryptophan. The order of the fields is CDR3 DNA, CDR3 protein, D gene, J gene, V gene, clone size. The D gene is left open where the match is weak. Clone size, where shown, is once, few, many, or a class for clones that have expanded.

CDR3 DNA: TGTGCCAGCAGCTTAGACGGGCGACGGGATACGCAGTATTTT
CDR3 protein: CASSLDGRRDTQYF
D gene: .
J gene: TRBJ2-3
V gene: TRBV7-2
clone size: many

CDR3 DNA: TGTGCCAGCAGCCAGAGACCAGGGACAGGCTACGAGCAGTACTTC
CDR3 protein: CASSQRPGTGYEQYF
D gene: TRBD1
J gene: TRBJ2-7
V gene: TRBV7-8
clone size: .

CDR3 DNA: TGTGCCAGCAGCTTAGTGGGGAGGCCCTACGAGCAGTACTTC
CDR3 protein: CASSLVGRPYEQYF
D gene: .
J gene: TRBJ2-7
V gene: TRBV7-9
clone size: many

CDR3 DNA: TGTGCCAGCAGCTTCAGAGGGGTCACTGAAGCTTTCTTT
CDR3 protein: CASSFRGVTEAFF
D gene: .
J gene: TRBJ1-1
V gene: TRBV5-8
clone size: few

CDR3 DNA: TGCAGTGCTAGAACCAACTCCCTTAACTATGGCTACACCTTC
CDR3 protein: CSARTNSLNYGYTF
D gene: .
J gene: TRBJ1-2
V gene: TRBV20-1
clone size: many

CDR3 DNA: TGTGCCACGTCGAGTATTGAGGCGGGGGATGAAAAACTGTTTTTT
CDR3 protein: CATSSIEAGDEKLFF
D gene: .
J gene: TRBJ1-4
V gene: TRBV24-1
clone size: .

CDR3 DNA: TGTGCCACCAGCAGGACAGGGGGCACAGATACGCAGTATTTT
CDR3 protein: CATSRTGGTDTQYF
D gene: TRBD1
J gene: TRBJ2-3
V gene: TRBV15
clone size: many

CDR3 DNA: TGTGCCAGCAGCCAAGAGCGGCAGTCGGGTGGCTACACCTTC
CDR3 protein: CASSQERQSGGYTF
D gene: .
J gene: TRBJ1-2
V gene: TRBV3-1
clone size: many

CDR3 DNA: TGTGCCAGCAGCCCGAGTCGGGGAGGAGTGAACACTGAAGCTTTCTTT
CDR3 protein: CASSPSRGGVNTEAFF
D gene: .
J gene: TRBJ1-1
V gene: TRBV11-2
clone size: many

CDR3 DNA: TGTGCCAGCAGTGACTCAGCGGGGGGGCCGACAGATACGCAGTATTTT
CDR3 protein: CASSDSAGGPTDTQYF
D gene: TRBD2
J gene: TRBJ2-3
V gene: TRBV6-4
clone size: few

CDR3 DNA: TGCGCCAGCAGCTTGTCCTCGGGAAGCACAGATACGCAGTATTTT
CDR3 protein: CASSLSSGSTDTQYF
D gene: .
J gene: TRBJ2-3
V gene: TRBV5-1
clone size: few

CDR3 DNA: TGTGCCAGTATCAACTCCCGGGACGCTAGCAATCAGCCCCAGCATTTT
CDR3 protein: CASINSRDASNQPQHF
D gene: .
J gene: TRBJ1-5
V gene: TRBV19
clone size: .

CDR3 DNA: TGCGCCAGCAGCTTGGCCGTAGCGGGGATAGAGACCCAGTACTTC
CDR3 protein: CASSLAVAGIETQYF
D gene: TRBD2
J gene: TRBJ2-5
V gene: TRBV5-1
clone size: .

CDR3 DNA: TGTGCCAGCAGCCGAACCCCCGGGACAGGAGCGAACACCGGGGAGCTGTTTTTT
CDR3 protein: CASSRTPGTGANTGELFF
D gene: TRBD1
J gene: TRBJ2-2
V gene: TRBV5-1
clone size: .

CDR3 DNA: TGTGCCAGCAGCTTAGCGGGTCACAGAACCGGGGAGCTGTTTTTT
CDR3 protein: CASSLAGHRTGELFF
D gene: .
J gene: TRBJ2-2
V gene: TRBV7-8
clone size: few

CDR3 DNA: TGTGCCAGCAGATCAGACCGGGACAGAAAAAAGAAGAACACTGAAGCTTTCTTT
CDR3 protein: CASRSDRDRKKKNTEAFF
D gene: TRBD1
J gene: TRBJ1-1
V gene: TRBV2
clone size: many

CDR3 DNA: TGTGCCTGGGCAAAGGGTAATTCACCCCTCCACTTT
CDR3 protein: CAWAKGNSPLHF
D gene: .
J gene: TRBJ1-6
V gene: TRBV30
clone size: many

CDR3 DNA: TGTGCCAGCAGTTTATTGGTGGCGTCTGACAGATCCGAGGGGGTCTCTGGAAACACCATATATTTT
CDR3 protein: CASSLLVASDRSEGVSGNTIYF
D gene: .
J gene: TRBJ1-3
V gene: TRBV28
clone size: many

CDR3 DNA: TGTGCCAGCAGTCGGTCGGAGGCGGGGGGATGGTTAGAGACCCAGTACTTC
CDR3 protein: CASSRSEAGGWLETQYF
D gene: TRBD2
J gene: TRBJ2-5
V gene: TRBV28
clone size: many

CDR3 DNA: TGTGCCATCAGTGCCCCGGGGGGGAGTTCACCCCTCCACTTT
CDR3 protein: CAISAPGGSSPLHF
D gene: .
J gene: TRBJ1-6
V gene: TRBV10-3
clone size: few

CDR3 DNA: TGCAGTGCTAGAGATCGGCAGGGATTTAGCACAGATACGCAGTATTTT
CDR3 protein: CSARDRQGFSTDTQYF
D gene: .
J gene: TRBJ2-3
V gene: TRBV20-1
clone size: many

CDR3 DNA: TGTGCCAGCAGCCCCTTGGCCGGCACAGTCACAAACACCATATATTTT
CDR3 protein: CASSPLAGTVTNTIYF
D gene: .
J gene: TRBJ1-3
V gene: TRBV3-1
clone size: few

CDR3 DNA: TGTGCCACCAGTGATTTGGAAAAAAGACACGGGAACACTGAAGCTTTCTTT
CDR3 protein: CATSDLEKRHGNTEAFF
D gene: .
J gene: TRBJ1-1
V gene: TRBV24-1
clone size: many

CDR3 DNA: TGTGCCTGGAGCCCCGGGAGAGCCTACGAGCAGTACTTC
CDR3 protein: CAWSPGRAYEQYF
D gene: .
J gene: TRBJ2-7
V gene: TRBV30
clone size: many

CDR3 DNA: TGTGCCAGCAGCTTCAGTGTGGGGGCAGGCGAGACCCAGTACTTC
CDR3 protein: CASSFSVGAGETQYF
D gene: .
J gene: TRBJ2-5
V gene: TRBV11-2
clone size: many

CDR3 DNA: TGTGCCAGCAGCCAATCACGGGGGACAGGGGCTCTCGAGCAGTACTTC
CDR3 protein: CASSQSRGTGALEQYF
D gene: TRBD1
J gene: TRBJ2-7
V gene: TRBV3-1
clone size: many

CDR3 DNA: TGTGCCAGCTCACCGAAGGACCTAGCGGGGGTAGATACGCAGTATTTT
CDR3 protein: CASSPKDLAGVDTQYF
D gene: TRBD2
J gene: TRBJ2-3
V gene: TRBV18
clone size: many

CDR3 DNA: TGTGCCAGCTCACCACCCGCTAGCGGGGGGGCCTACGAGCAGTACTTC
CDR3 protein: CASSPPASGGAYEQYF
D gene: TRBD2
J gene: TRBJ2-7
V gene: TRBV18
clone size: many

CDR3 DNA: TGTGCCAGCAGCCGTGGACTAGCGGGGGTCCAAGAGACCCAGTACTTC
CDR3 protein: CASSRGLAGVQETQYF
D gene: TRBD2
J gene: TRBJ2-5
V gene: TRBV7-2
clone size: .

CDR3 DNA: TGTGCCAGTACCACCCGGGGGGCCAAAAACATTCAGTACTTC
CDR3 protein: CASTTRGAKNIQYF
D gene: .
J gene: TRBJ2-4
V gene: TRBV19
clone size: .

CDR3 DNA: TGTGCCAGCAGACCTCGGGGGGGGGTGAACACTGAAGCTTTCTTT
CDR3 protein: CASRPRGGVNTEAFF
D gene: .
J gene: TRBJ1-1
V gene: TRBV13
clone size: many

CDR3 DNA: TGTGCCAGCTCACCTAGCAGGGAATATGGCTACACCTTC
CDR3 protein: CASSPSREYGYTF
D gene: .
J gene: TRBJ1-2
V gene: TRBV18
clone size: many

CDR3 DNA: TGTGCCACCAGTGATTGGGCTAGCGGGGGGGCCGGGTCCGGGGAGCTGTTTTTT
CDR3 protein: CATSDWASGGAGSGELFF
D gene: TRBD2
J gene: TRBJ2-2
V gene: TRBV24-1
clone size: .

CDR3 DNA: TGTGCCAGCAGCCCCCGGGACAGGGACACCGGGGAGCTGTTTTTT
CDR3 protein: CASSPRDRDTGELFF
D gene: TRBD1
J gene: TRBJ2-2
V gene: TRBV4-2
clone size: many

CDR3 DNA: TGTGCCAGCACCACCGGACAGGGTAATTCACCCCTCCACTTT
CDR3 protein: CASTTGQGNSPLHF
D gene: TRBD1
J gene: TRBJ1-6
V gene: TRBV28
clone size: many

CDR3 DNA: TGTGCCAGCTTATTTTATAGCGGGGGGACAGCCGTCAATGAGCAGTTCTTC
CDR3 protein: CASLFYSGGTAVNEQFF
D gene: TRBD2
J gene: TRBJ2-1
V gene: TRBV12-3/TRBV12-4
clone size: many

CDR3 DNA: TGTGCCAGCACCGAGGAGTTTCTGATGGTGGGCACAGATACGCAGTATTTT
CDR3 protein: CASTEEFLMVGTDTQYF
D gene: .
J gene: TRBJ2-3
V gene: TRBV6-1
clone size: .

CDR3 DNA: TGCGCCAGCAGCCAAGATTACGGACAGTCAGATACGCAGTATTTT
CDR3 protein: CASSQDYGQSDTQYF
D gene: .
J gene: TRBJ2-3
V gene: TRBV4-1
clone size: .

CDR3 DNA: TGCAGTGCTAGAGTCAGTTACGAGCAGTACTTC
CDR3 protein: CSARVSYEQYF
D gene: .
J gene: TRBJ2-7
V gene: TRBV20-1
clone size: .

CDR3 DNA: TGTGCCAGCACTCACCCCACATACAATGAGCAGTTCTTC
CDR3 protein: CASTHPTYNEQFF
D gene: .
J gene: TRBJ2-1
V gene: TRBV7-2
clone size: many

CDR3 DNA: TGCAGCGCAGACAAAGACACCGGGGAGCTGTTTTTT
CDR3 protein: CSADKDTGELFF
D gene: .
J gene: TRBJ2-2
V gene: TRBV29-1
clone size: .

CDR3 DNA: TGTGCCAGCACCAGACCGCCGGGTACCTATGGCTACACCTTC
CDR3 protein: CASTRPPGTYGYTF
D gene: .
J gene: TRBJ1-2
V gene: TRBV7-9
clone size: many

CDR3 DNA: TGTGCCAGCACCGTCCGCGGGGGGCCTTATGAGCAGTTCTTC
CDR3 protein: CASTVRGGPYEQFF
D gene: TRBD2
J gene: TRBJ2-1
V gene: TRBV12-3/TRBV12-4
clone size: many

CDR3 DNA: TGTGCCAGCAGCGTAGCGGGGGAGACTGAAGCTTTCTTT
CDR3 protein: CASSVAGETEAFF
D gene: .
J gene: TRBJ1-1
V gene: TRBV9
clone size: many

CDR3 DNA: TGTGCCACCAGCAGAGACAGGGGGGATTTCGGGGAGCTGTTTTTT
CDR3 protein: CATSRDRGDFGELFF
D gene: .
J gene: TRBJ2-2
V gene: TRBV15
clone size: many

CDR3 DNA: TGTGCCAGCAAAGGTACAACACTCACAACTAATGAAAAACTGTTTTTT
CDR3 protein: CASKGTTLTTNEKLFF
D gene: .
J gene: TRBJ1-4
V gene: TRBV28
clone size: .

CDR3 DNA: TGTGCCAGCAGTTCGCGGACAGGGGGCTATGGAAACACCATATATTTT
CDR3 protein: CASSSRTGGYGNTIYF
D gene: TRBD1
J gene: TRBJ1-3
V gene: TRBV12-3/TRBV12-4
clone size: many

CDR3 DNA: TGTGCCAGCAGCCCTCGACCCCCGGGCTCTGGAAACACCATATATTTT
CDR3 protein: CASSPRPPGSGNTIYF
D gene: .
J gene: TRBJ1-3
V gene: TRBV12-3/TRBV12-4
clone size: .

CDR3 DNA: TGTGCCAGCAGCTCTTGGGTAGCCGAGCAGTACTTC
CDR3 protein: CASSSWVAEQYF
D gene: .
J gene: TRBJ2-7
V gene: TRBV6-1
clone size: few

CDR3 DNA: TGCGCCAGCAGCCAAGATTCCGCGTTGATTCGGGATGGCTACACCTTC
CDR3 protein: CASSQDSALIRDGYTF
D gene: .
J gene: TRBJ1-2
V gene: TRBV4-1
clone size: many

CDR3 DNA: TGTGCCAGCAGGAAACAGGGGTCAATCGTCGAGCAGTACTTC
CDR3 protein: CASRKQGSIVEQYF
D gene: TRBD1
J gene: TRBJ2-7
V gene: TRBV6-1
clone size: many